The 5 T cell receptor beta chains below were found in one sample sequenced in a study of vaccination effects on CD4 cells after COVID-19. With the ViraFEST assay, the study expanded antigen-specific CD4+ T cells using viral peptide pools, then sequenced them. A roughly ten-day culture period preceded the isolation of CD4+ T cells. This person's SARS-CoV-2 infection, confirmed by PCR, occurred between March and December 2020. Libraries were prepared by immunoSEQ multiplex PCR; TCRdb keeps only in-frame clonotypes and omits some of them. The sample lists 20,000 to 25,000 clones; under 85% were seen once. These TCRs' antigens remain unknown. The sequences come from CD4+ T cells from PBMCs cultured with a peptide pool, collected before COVID-19 vaccination. Source of these receptors: a human donor who had a prior SARS-CoV-2 infection.

The chain combines TRBV7-2 with TRBJ2-1; tentatively, D is TRBD2 (5 bases). Germline CDR1 is SGHTA and CDR2 is FQGNSA. V was cut by 1 base and J by 8 bases, with 12 bases left in between. CDR3 length: 14 amino acids. This CDR3 is CASSLDRRFYEQFF. Here the CDR3 DNA reads TGTGCCAGCAGCTTAGACCGGAGGTTCTATGAGCAGTTCTTC.

CDR3: CASSRRETSGNTIYF. The CDR3 nucleotides read TGTGCCAGCAGCCGGAGGGAAACCTCTGGAAACACCATATATTTT. The chain is built from TRBV7-2 and TRBJ1-3, with no clear D. The CDR3 runs 15 residues. In germline, CDR1 is SGHTA, CDR2 FQGNSA. V was clipped by 5 bases and J by 0 bases, with 11 bases between them.

The J gene is TRBJ2-2, the V gene TRBV2, with TRBD1 as a possible D gene (5 bases). Germline CDR1 is SNHLY and CDR2 is FYNNEI. The CDR3 runs to 14 residues. V was shortened by 7 bases and J by 3 bases, with 12 bases between the two germline ends. The chain's CDR3 is CASNPDRYTGELFF. CDR3 bases: TGTGCCAGCAACCCCGACAGATACACCGGGGAGCTGTTTTTT.

The rearrangement joins TRBV3-1 (or the pseudogene TRBV3-2) to TRBJ1-3, with D maybe TRBD1 (6 bases). Trimming shortened V by 0 bases and J by 1 base, and 10 bases separated the two germline ends. The germline gives CDR1 LGHDT, CDR2 YNNKEL (reference sequence). The CDR3 covers 16 residues. The CDR3 DNA is TGTGCCAGCAGCCAAGAGGAGGGGGGGTCTGGAAACACCATATATTTT. This codes for CASSQEEGGSGNTIYF.

The chain joins TRBV24-1 to TRBJ2-7; D call uncertain. Trimming cost V 5 bases and J 1 base, with 8 bases left between them. The CDR3 loop spans 13 amino acids. CDR1 KGHDR and CDR2 SFDVKD come from the germline V gene. Written as DNA, the CDR3 is TGTGCCACCAGTGCCAAGGGATCCTACGAGCAGTACTTC. Its protein product is CATSAKGSYEQYF.